This is a list of T cell receptor beta chains from one sample in a study of blood T cell repertoires in COVID-19. This table comes from immunoSEQ multiplex PCR, and its TCRdb copy is limited to in-frame clones, with some not included. The sample lists tens of thousands of clones, around 80% occurring once. Material for sequencing was peripheral blood. Source of these receptors: a human donor in a cohort sampled during active COVID-19. Each CDR3 is given with its conserved first and last residue. The order of the fields is J gene, D gene, clone size, V gene, CDR3 protein, CDR3 DNA. The D gene is left open where the match is weak. Rows may omit the clone size; those that give it use once, few, many or a size class.

>TRBJ1-2|TRBD1|few|TRBV7-9
CASSLGTGLPADYGYTF
TGTGCCAGCAGCTTGGGGACAGGCCTCCCAGCGGACTATGGCTACACCTTC
>TRBJ2-7|TRBD2|NA|TRBV2
CASRSTSGGSYEQYF
TGTGCCAGCCGTTCCACTAGCGGGGGCTCCTACGAGCAGTACTTC
>TRBJ2-1|TRBD2|NA|TRBV3-1/TRBV3-2
CASSPSLGLAGENEQFF
TGTGCCAGCAGCCCCAGCCTGGGACTAGCGGGAGAGAATGAGCAGTTCTTC
>TRBJ1-6|TRBD1|NA|TRBV27
CASRTNRGFNSPLHF
TGTGCCAGCAGAACGAACAGGGGGTTTAATTCACCCCTCCACTTT
>TRBJ2-7|TRBD2|once|TRBV7-2
CASSYASGSSYEQYF
TGTGCCAGCAGTTACGCTAGCGGGAGCTCCTACGAGCAGTACTTC
>TRBJ1-1|NA|NA|TRBV27
CASSLSRGANTEAFF
TGTGCCAGCAGTTTATCTCGGGGAGCGAACACTGAAGCTTTCTTT
>TRBJ2-2|TRBD2|NA|TRBV28
CASSLAGNTGELFF
TGTGCCAGCTCACTAGCGGGAAACACCGGGGAGCTGTTTTTT
>TRBJ1-2|NA|NA|TRBV30
CAWSVGGFDGYTF
TGTGCCTGGAGTGTAGGAGGGTTTGATGGCTACACCTTC
>TRBJ2-5|NA|NA|TRBV5-6
CASSFFSSETQYF
TGTGCCAGCAGCTTTTTCTCGTCTGAGACCCAGTACTTC
>TRBJ2-7|NA|NA|TRBV28
CASESGSSYEQYF
TGTGCCAGCGAGTCCGGGTCCTCCTACGAGCAGTACTTC
>TRBJ1-6|NA|NA|TRBV5-4
CASSFKQGNSPLHF
TGTGCCAGCAGCTTCAAACAGGGTAATTCACCCCTCCACTTT
>TRBJ1-4|NA|NA|TRBV3-1/TRBV3-2
CASSPGGVGEKLFF
TGTGCCAGCAGCCCCGGAGGGGTAGGTGAAAAACTGTTTTTT
>TRBJ1-2|TRBD1|NA|TRBV6-1
CASSDRDRGYGYTF
TGTGCCAGCAGTGACCGGGACAGGGGCTATGGCTACACCTTC
>TRBJ2-7|NA|NA|TRBV6-5
CASSYSGRVTYEQYF
TGTGCCAGCAGTTACTCGGGCAGGGTAACCTACGAGCAGTACTTC
>TRBJ2-7|TRBD1|NA|TRBV28
CASSFGQGQGTYEQYF
TGTGCCAGCAGTTTCGGGCAGGGACAGGGGACCTACGAGCAGTACTTC
>TRBJ1-5|NA|few|TRBV30
CAWRTGKGNQPQHF
TGTGCCTGGAGAACAGGGAAGGGGAATCAGCCCCAGCATTTT
>TRBJ2-7|TRBD1|few|TRBV28
CASSSTGTANKQYF
TGTGCCAGCAGTTCCACCGGGACAGCCAACAAGCAGTACTTC
>TRBJ1-2|NA|NA|TRBV20-1
CSASYRVSNGYTF
TGCAGTGCTAGTTACAGGGTATCGAACGGCTACACCTTC
>TRBJ1-5|NA|NA|TRBV19
CASQGPTGLNQPQHF
TGTGCCAGTCAAGGCCCCACAGGGTTGAATCAGCCCCAGCATTTT
>TRBJ2-1|NA|few|TRBV5-5
CASSYEKWANEQFF
TGTGCCAGCAGCTATGAGAAATGGGCGAATGAGCAGTTCTTC
>TRBJ2-7|TRBD2|NA|TRBV27
CASSLAGGNEQYF
TGTGCCAGCAGTCTAGCGGGAGGGAATGAGCAGTACTTC
>TRBJ2-1|TRBD2|NA|TRBV27
CASSLGGSGYNEQFF
TGTGCCAGCAGTTTGGGCGGGAGTGGATACAATGAGCAGTTCTTC
>TRBJ2-6|NA|NA|TRBV5-1
CASSSGASGANVLTF
TGCGCCAGCAGCTCTGGAGCCTCTGGGGCCAACGTCCTGACTTTC
>TRBJ2-7|TRBD1|once|TRBV7-2
CASSLGGQGDYEQYF
TGTGCCAGCAGCTTAGGCGGACAGGGGGACTACGAGCAGTACTTC
>TRBJ2-1|TRBD2|NA|TRBV20-1
CSASTVGLAGGEQFF
TGCAGTGCTAGTACCGTTGGACTAGCGGGAGGTGAGCAGTTCTTC
>TRBJ1-2|TRBD1|few|TRBV14
CASSALGGAGGYTF
TGTGCCAGCAGCGCTCTAGGGGGCGCGGGGGGCTACACCTTC
>TRBJ2-2|NA|NA|TRBV2
CASGWGSNTGELFF
TGTGCCAGCGGGTGGGGCTCTAACACCGGGGAGCTGTTTTTT
>TRBJ1-1|NA|NA|TRBV19
CASSIVGQNTEAFF
TGTGCCAGTAGTATAGTGGGCCAGAACACTGAAGCTTTCTTT
>TRBJ1-2|NA|NA|TRBV30
CAWRQGGYTF
TGTGCCTGGAGGCAGGGTGGCTACACCTTC
>TRBJ1-6|NA|NA|TRBV7-9
CASSLAGGSPLHF
TGTGCCAGCAGCTTGGCCGGGGGATCACCCCTCCACTTT
>TRBJ1-1|NA|few|TRBV2
CASRTRYEAFF
TGTGCCAGCAGGACACGTTATGAAGCTTTCTTT